A selection of T cell receptor beta chains follows, all from one sample in a study of a mutant IDH1 vaccine in newly diagnosed glioma. TCRdb keeps only in-frame clones here, not all; method: immunoSEQ multiplex PCR. The sample contains approximately 54,000 clones, roughly 80% of which appear only once. The sample here was PBMCs, taken from a glioma patient treated with radiotherapy, temozolomide or both. The receptors shown here come from a man between 18 and 29 years old with glioma. Both conserved end residues are part of each CDR3.

V gene	J gene	CDR3 protein
TRBV6-5	TRBJ1-2	CASSYSARGSGYTF
TRBV5-1	TRBJ1-2	CASSLRSGIENYGYTF
TRBV30	TRBJ1-1	CAWRDGIMNTEAFF
TRBV2	TRBJ2-1	CASRGTSGGYNEQFF
TRBV13	TRBJ1-1	CASSPPGGMNTEAFF
TRBV30	TRBJ1-1	CAWSLDTEAFF
TRBV6-4	TRBJ2-1	CASSDSGGGANEQFF
TRBV7-9	TRBJ2-1	CASSPAGNNEQFF
TRBV7-9	TRBJ1-5	CASSSEWDRGGWGNQPQHF
TRBV4-3	TRBJ2-2	CASSPSSTAGELFF
TRBV2	TRBJ1-3	CASSSTGWLDTIYF
TRBV15	TRBJ1-5	CATSRDRVPNQPQHF
TRBV30	TRBJ1-2	CAWSPGRNYGYTF
TRBV7-6	TRBJ1-5	CASSLGDGPNQPQHF
TRBV18	TRBJ1-2	CASSPSDARGYTF
TRBV18	TRBJ1-5	CASSGTGGSNQPQHF
TRBV29-1	TRBJ2-1	CSVEGTSGRRYEQFF